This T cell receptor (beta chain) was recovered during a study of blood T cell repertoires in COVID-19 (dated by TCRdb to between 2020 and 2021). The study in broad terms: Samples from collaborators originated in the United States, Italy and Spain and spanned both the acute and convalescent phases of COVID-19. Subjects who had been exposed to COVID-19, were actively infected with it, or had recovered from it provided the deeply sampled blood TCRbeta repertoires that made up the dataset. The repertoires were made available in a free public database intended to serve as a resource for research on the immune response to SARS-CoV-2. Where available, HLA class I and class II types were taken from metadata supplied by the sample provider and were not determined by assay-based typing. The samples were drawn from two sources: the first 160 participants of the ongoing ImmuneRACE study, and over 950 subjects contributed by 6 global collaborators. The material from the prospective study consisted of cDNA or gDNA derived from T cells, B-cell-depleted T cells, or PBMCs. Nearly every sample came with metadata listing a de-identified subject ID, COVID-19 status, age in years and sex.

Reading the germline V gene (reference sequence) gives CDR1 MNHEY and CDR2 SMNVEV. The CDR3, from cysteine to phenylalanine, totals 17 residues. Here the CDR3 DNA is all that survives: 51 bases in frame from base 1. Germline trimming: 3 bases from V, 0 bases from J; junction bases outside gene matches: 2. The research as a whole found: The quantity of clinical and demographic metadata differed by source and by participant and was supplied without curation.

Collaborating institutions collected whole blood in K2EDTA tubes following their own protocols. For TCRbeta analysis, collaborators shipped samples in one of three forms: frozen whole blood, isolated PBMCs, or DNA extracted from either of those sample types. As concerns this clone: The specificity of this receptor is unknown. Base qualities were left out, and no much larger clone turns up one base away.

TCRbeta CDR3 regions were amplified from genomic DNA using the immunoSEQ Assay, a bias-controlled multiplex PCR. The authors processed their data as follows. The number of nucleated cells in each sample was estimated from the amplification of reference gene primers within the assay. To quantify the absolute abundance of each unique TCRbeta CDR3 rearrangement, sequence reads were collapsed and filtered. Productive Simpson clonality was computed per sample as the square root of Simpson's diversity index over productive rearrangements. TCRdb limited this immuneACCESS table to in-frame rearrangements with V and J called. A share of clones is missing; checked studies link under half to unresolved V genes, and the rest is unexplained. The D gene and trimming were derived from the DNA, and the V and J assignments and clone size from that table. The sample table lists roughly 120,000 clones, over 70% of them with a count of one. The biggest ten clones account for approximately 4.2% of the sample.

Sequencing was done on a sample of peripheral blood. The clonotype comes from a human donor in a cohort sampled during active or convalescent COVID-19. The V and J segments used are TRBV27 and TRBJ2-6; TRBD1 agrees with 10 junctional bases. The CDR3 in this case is CASSFRTGGSGANVLTF. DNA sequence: TGTGCCAGCAGTTTTAGGACAGGGGGCTCTGGGGCCAACGTCCTGACTTTC.